Shown below are 14 T cell receptor beta chains from a single sample sequenced in a study of blood T cells in healthy people across ages. A sample-barcoded 5' primer and a J-beta primer mix were used in a second PCR of roughly 6 to 11 cycles. Using its own MiXCR run on the 5' RACE reads, TCRdb lists one record per CDR3 protein. The table shows 800,000 to 950,000 distinct CDR3 sequences, with approximately 32% occurring only once. This sample was shared with a second study, whose subject was T cells of mothers and their children.

What was sequenced was blood. These TCRs come from a woman aged 40 to 50 in good health.

J is TRBJ1-2 and V is TRBV4-2; TRBD1 is a possible D gene (6 bases). CDR1 LGHNA and CDR2 YNFKEQ come from the germline V gene. CDR3 length: 15 residues. V lost 0 bases and J lost 8, with 16 bases in between. The CDR3 bases are TGTGCCAGCAGCCAAGAGAGGACAGCCCCCTTAGGCTACACCTTC. It codes for CASSQERTAPLGYTF.

In DNA form, the CDR3 reads TGTGCCACCAGGCTAGCGGGGAACACAGATACGCAGTATTTT. Translated: CATRLAGNTDTQYF. The chain links TRBV24-1 to TRBJ2-3, with TRBD2 matching over 9 bases. CDR3 size: 14 residues. J was trimmed by 2 bases and V by 7 bases; bases with no gene match: 3. The germline V gene encodes CDR1 KGHDR and CDR2 SFDVKD.

CDR3 DNA: TGTGCCAGCAGCCAAGATTCAACAGTTTACAATGAGCAGTTCTTC. This gives the protein CASSQDSTVYNEQFF. The chain joins TRBV4-2 to TRBJ2-1; D is uncertain. Deletions cut 0 bases from V and 4 bases from J, with 10 bases between. Germline V lookup: CDR1 LGHNA, CDR2 YNFKEQ. This CDR3 has 15 residues.

Many counts were recorded for this clonotype. This rearrangement joins TRBV9 to TRBJ2-1; D gene ambiguous. This CDR3 contains 15 residues. Deletions cut 0 bases from V and 0 bases from J, with 7 bases between. CDR1 and CDR2 from the germline V gene are SGDLS and YYNGEE. CDR3 in amino acids: CASSVAWDSYNEQFF. The DNA of the CDR3 is TGTGCCAGCAGCGTAGCCTGGGACTCCTACAATGAGCAGTTCTTC.

V gene TRBV10-3 combines with J gene TRBJ1-5; TRBD1 might be the D (5 bases). CDR1 ENHRY and CDR2 SYGVKD come from the germline V gene. Trimming removed 6 bases at V and 5 bases at J, with 8 bases between. This CDR3 has 12 amino acids. CDR3 bases: TGTGCCATCAGCCCGGGGGATCAGCCCCAGCATTTT. It translates to CAISPGDQPQHF.

This chain uses TRBV12-3 or TRBV12-4 with TRBJ2-5; 10 bases agree with TRBD2. The CDR3 is 22 amino acids. V gave up 7 bases and J gave up 2 bases; unmatched junction bases: 28. The CDR3 spells CASTSLKSVGLAGASRQETQYF. CDR3 sequence (DNA): TGTGCCAGCACCTCTCTTAAGAGTGTGGGGCTAGCGGGGGCCTCGAGGCAAGAGACCCAGTACTTC.

This clonotype was seen at least ten times. The chain combines TRBV7-3 with TRBJ2-3; 11 bases fit TRBD2. This CDR3 contains 15 residues. V was pared by 5 bases and J by 2 bases, with 3 bases of the junction left unmatched. Germline V gene sequence: CDR1 SGHTA, CDR2 FQGTGA. The CDR3 DNA reads as TGTGCCAGCAGCCTTAGCGGGGGGGTCACAGATACGCAGTATTTT. Translation: CASSLSGGVTDTQYF.

This clonotype has only a few counts. The J gene is TRBJ2-1, the V gene TRBV20-1, with 10 bases aligning to TRBD2. V was pared by 2 bases and J by 8 bases, with 6 bases of the junction left unmatched. Germline V gene data show CDR1 as DFQATT and CDR2 as SNEGSKA (reference sequence). The CDR3 length is 14 residues. The CDR3 bases are TGCAGTGCTAGAAGGTCTAGCGGGGGCTATGAGCAGTTCTTC. It is translated as CSARRSSGGYEQFF.

The genes are TRBV29-1 and TRBJ2-1; D gene unclear. CDR3 length: 15 amino acids. The germline CDR1 and CDR2 sequences are SQVTM and ANQGSEA. Trimming took off 5 bases at V and 10 bases at J, with 24 bases between the two ends. In DNA, the CDR3 is TGCAGCGTTTTAATTCGGTCGGGCGGTACCCGCGAGCAGTTCTTC. This sequence encodes CSVLIRSGGTREQFF.

The rearrangement uses TRBV5-6 and TRBJ1-1, with a weak D call TRBD1 (5 bases). V was cut by 2 bases and J by 4 bases, with 12 bases left in between. The CDR3 extends over 14 amino acids. Germline V lookup: CDR1 SGHDT, CDR2 YYEEEE. CDR3 loop: CASSFREGGTEAFF. For the CDR3, the DNA is TGTGCCAGCAGCTTCAGGGAGGGAGGCACTGAAGCTTTCTTT.

This clonotype was counted at least ten times. The chain carries TRBV29-1 and TRBJ1-1, with a tentative D call TRBD1 (5 bases). Trimming removed 4 bases at V and 0 bases at J, with 9 bases between. Germline loops: CDR1 SQVTM, CDR2 ANQGSEA. The CDR3 runs 13 residues. CDR3 protein: CSVVEGLNTEAFF. The CDR3 coding sequence is TGCAGCGTTGTTGAGGGGCTGAACACTGAAGCTTTCTTT. The entire variable domain, with the rest obtained from reference TRBV29-1 and TRBJ1-1, is as follows: SAVISQKPSRDICQRGTSLTIQCQVDSQVTMMFWYRQQPGQSLTLIATANQGSEATYESGFVIDKFPISRPNLTFSTLTVSNMSPEDSSIYLCSVVEGLNTEAFFGQGTRLTVV.

This clonotype was seen only a few times. This rearrangement joins TRBV9 to TRBJ2-3; 7 bases match TRBD1. Trimming removed 7 bases from V and 6 bases from J; junction bases left unmatched: 23. Germline lookup yields CDR1 SGDLS and CDR2 YYNGEE. This CDR3 has 18 amino acids. CDR3 DNA: TGTGCCAGCGGCGCCTCGAATTTTGGACAGGCCCAACCGGATACGCAGTATTTT. Protein: CASGASNFGQAQPDTQYF.

This clonotype was seen more than once but under ten times. V and J are TRBV5-5 and TRBJ1-1, with 8 bases fitting TRBD1. The V and J ends lost 2 bases and 5 bases, in that order; junction bases with no gene match: 5. This CDR3 region has 14 residues. Germline V lookup: CDR1 SGHKS, CDR2 YYEKEE (reference sequence). The CDR3 DNA sequence: TGTGCCAGCAGCTTTGATACAGGGGGTACTGAAGCTTTCTTT. This gives the protein CASSFDTGGTEAFF.

The V gene is TRBV5-1, the J gene TRBJ2-5, with D unresolved. This CDR3 region has 11 residues. V dropped 1 base and J dropped 11 bases, with 9 bases sitting between them. Germline assignment: CDR1 SGHRS and CDR2 YFSETQ. CDR3 protein: CASSLNYGQYF. DNA for the CDR3: TGCGCCAGCAGCTTGAACTACGGGCAGTACTTC.